This entry is about one T cell receptor beta chain. Its antigen is currently not known. Per-base quality was not reported, and no clone a single base away is much larger than it. TCRbeta CDR3 regions were amplified from genomic DNA by means of the immunoSEQ Assay, a bias-controlled multiplex PCR. The published analysis was carried out like this. The number of nucleated cells in each sample was estimated by amplification of reference gene primers within the assay. Sequence reads were collapsed and filtered to measure the absolute abundance of every unique TCRbeta CDR3 rearrangement. For each sample, productive Simpson clonality was calculated as the square root of Simpson's diversity index over productive rearrangements. TCRdb mirrors the immuneACCESS table, restricted to in-frame sequences. Some clones are absent from its copies; in checked studies, under half trace to an unresolved V gene, and the reason for the others is unknown. V and J calls and clone size come straight from that table; D and trimming were deduced from the DNA. Within this sample are around 250,000 clones, with over 75% of them counted one time only. The top ten constitute approximately 10% of the sample.

In Seattle, one collaborating source enrolled patients while the infection was active and tracked those patients longitudinally over the course of disease. Each collaborating institution followed its own protocols to collect whole blood in K2EDTA tubes. For TCRbeta analysis, collaborators shipped samples as frozen whole blood, isolated PBMCs, or DNA extracted from either of those sample types. The cysteine opens and the phenylalanine closes a CDR3 of 14 amino acids. Left in the record is the CDR3 DNA by itself, 42 bases read in frame from the first base. CDR1 and CDR2, per the germline V gene, are SNHLY and FYNNEI. V sheds 4 bases and J sheds 1 base, leaving 8 bases between their ends. The sample is drawn from a study of blood T cell repertoires in COVID-19 (dated by TCRdb to the early 2020s). Regarding the research as a whole: Collaborator samples came from the United States, Italy and Spain and covered acute and convalescent phases of COVID-19. The samples were drawn from two sources: the first 160 participants of the ongoing ImmuneRACE study, and 950 to 1,500 subjects contributed by 6 global collaborators. The dataset comprised deeply sampled blood TCRbeta repertoires from subjects exposed to, actively infected with, or recovered from COVID-19. The material from the prospective study consisted of cDNA or gDNA derived from T cells, B-cell-depleted T cells, or PBMCs. The sample metadata nearly always contained a de-identified subject ID, COVID-19 status, age in years and sex. Where available, HLA class I and class II types were taken from metadata supplied by the sample provider and were not determined by assay-based typing. The repertoires were made available in a free public database intended to serve as a resource for research on the immune response to SARS-CoV-2.

Paper-wide results and their limitations: The quantity of clinical and demographic metadata differed by source and by participant and was supplied without curation.

The sequence links TRBV2 to TRBJ2-1, with TRBD2 tentatively as D gene (5 bases match). The source material was peripheral blood. This clonotype was obtained from an older woman with COVID-19, enrolled during active disease. The CDR3 protein is CASSVIASYNEQFF. The sequenced DNA: TGTGCCAGCAGTGTGATAGCGTCCTACAATGAGCAGTTCTTC.